This record looks at one T cell receptor (beta chain) sequence and its context. In this sample, this clone turned up once. Its binding antigen is unknown. Qualities for individual bases were not recorded, and no much larger clone is one base off. The entire amount of isolated RNA was reverse transcribed using the High Capacity cDNA Reverse Transcription Kit, so the sequenced TCRB transcripts were expressed ones. Naive, central memory and regulatory T cell samples underwent deep immunoSEQ sequencing, averaging about 3.57 million total reads per sample. Sorted cells were lysed in RLT buffer and RNA was extracted with DNase-treated RNeasy Micro or Mini kits, depending on cell number. Each cell subset was processed on its own to prevent cross-contamination, while patient and healthy donor samples were processed together. Using the immunoSEQ multiplex PCR, TCRB sequences were amplified from cDNA into 87-bp fragments spanning the CDR3 region. The amplicons were sequenced using the Illumina HiSeq platform. From the authors' description of their analysis: Synthetic template baselines were used to correct PCR bias computationally, reads within Hamming distance 2 were collapsed together, and singletons that could not be merged were discarded. Reads were aligned against IMGT to assign V, D and J genes, CDR3 length and insertions or deletions at six rearrangement sites. Within each subset, clonotype counts were normalized to sorted cell number, and only after that were true diversity and Gini coefficients computed with the tcR R package. Repertoire sharing was quantified using the overlap coefficient calculated on TCRB nucleotide sequences. As a proxy for the pre-selection repertoire, out-of-frame TCRB sequences from naive cells were analyzed. The table was pulled from immuneACCESS by TCRdb, which kept in-frame rearrangements only. Such tables lose some clones; where checked, under half of the loss comes from unresolved V genes, and the rest has no known cause. V, J and clone size are those of that table, while D and trimming were read from the DNA. The sample records approximately 730,000 clones, roughly 13% of which are singletons. About 0.02% of the sample goes to the ten largest clones.

The record originates from a study of beta chain features in type 1 diabetes (dated by TCRdb to the late 2010s). In terms of the full investigation: Mean age, gender distribution, total cell number and subset yield were not different between patients and healthy donors. In the study, TCRB repertoires of sorted circulating CD4+ T cell subsets from recently diagnosed type 1 diabetes patients were compared with those of matched healthy donors. A total of roughly 99 million sorted cells were examined across all samples, and the number of cells per subset was strongly correlated with RNA yield. Regulatory and stem cell-like memory subsets were obtained from only 8 patients and about 8 healthy donors, while naive and central memory subsets were obtained from all 30 or so donors. The research as a whole found: Fewer insertions and more nucleotide deletions at VDJ recombination sites were observed in patients with type 1 diabetes, implying thymic rearrangement abnormalities. HLA sub-analyses involved small numbers of individuals, so any influence of HLA type on TCRB rearrangement remained unresolved. The naive, central memory and regulatory TCRB repertoires appeared to resemble one another more closely among patients than among healthy donors. A moderate but significant shortening of TCRB CDR3 length was observed in type 1 diabetes patients in all four CD4+ subsets. Shorter templates might have been favored by PCR, but patient and control samples were amplified and corrected together, so both groups would have been affected equally by any skew. Sequencing cDNA rather than genomic DNA could over-represent highly expressing activated cells, although activation and CD3 levels did not differ between groups.

From each donor, a single peripheral blood sample of approximately 0.11 L on average was drawn into heparinised tubes. Using a panel that included CD45RO, CCR7, CD25, CD127, CD95 and CD27, naive, central memory, regulatory and stem cell-like memory CD4+ T cells were sorted on a BD FACSAria II. A purity above 98% was achieved for all sorted populations. PBMCs were isolated immediately by Lymphoprep density gradient centrifugation and stained directly without culture. So that batch effects would be minimized, each experiment stained and sorted samples in pairs, pairing one healthy donor with one patient. Cut back by 0 bases and 9 bases, the V and J ends lie 9 bases apart. Including the terminal cysteine and phenylalanine, the CDR3 comprises 13 residues. Just the 39-base CDR3 DNA is kept, in frame starting at base 1. The germline V gene (reference sequence) specifies LNHDA as CDR1 and SQIVND as CDR2.

What was sequenced was naive CD4+ T cells from blood. Taken with the paper, the label for cell subset or site translates to: true naive CD4+ T cells. The chain is encoded by TRBV19 joined to TRBJ1-5; the D gene assignment is ambiguous. This TCR was sampled from a man aged 18 to 35 with type 1 diabetes. The nucleotides are TGTGCCAGTAGTATAGAGTCTCGCCGGCCCCAGCATTTT. Its protein is CASSIESRRPQHF.